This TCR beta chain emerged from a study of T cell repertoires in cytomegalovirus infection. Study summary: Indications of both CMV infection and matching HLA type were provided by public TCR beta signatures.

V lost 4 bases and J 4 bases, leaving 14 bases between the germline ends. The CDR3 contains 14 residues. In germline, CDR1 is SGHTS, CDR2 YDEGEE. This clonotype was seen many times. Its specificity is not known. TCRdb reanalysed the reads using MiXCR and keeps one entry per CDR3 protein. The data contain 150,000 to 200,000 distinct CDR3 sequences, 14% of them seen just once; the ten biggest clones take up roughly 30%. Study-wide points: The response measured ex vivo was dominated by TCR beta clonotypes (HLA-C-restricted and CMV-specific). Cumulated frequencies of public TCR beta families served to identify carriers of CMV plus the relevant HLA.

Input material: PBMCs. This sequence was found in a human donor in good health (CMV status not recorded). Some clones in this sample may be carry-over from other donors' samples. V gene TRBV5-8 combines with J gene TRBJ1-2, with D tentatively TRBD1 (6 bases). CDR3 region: CASSPLQGTYGYTF. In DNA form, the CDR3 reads TGTGCCAGCAGCCCTCTCCAGGGGACCTATGGCTACACCTTC. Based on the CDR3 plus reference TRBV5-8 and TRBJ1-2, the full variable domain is EAGVTQSPTHLIKTRGQQATLRCSPISGHTSVYWYQQALGLGLQFLLWYDEGEERNRGNFPPRFSGRQFPNYSSELNVNALELEDSALYLCASSPLQGTYGYTFGSGTRLTVV.